This T cell receptor beta chain originates from a study of blood T cell repertoires in COVID-19. V was clipped by 2 bases and J by 3 bases; unmatched bases: 4. CDR3 length equals 15 residues. CDR1 and CDR2 from the germline V gene are SGHRS and YFSETQ. Profiled with immunoSEQ multiplex PCR; TCRdb holds only in-frame clones, not every one. Of 62,000 or so clones listed, 80% to 90% are singletons. The receptor was isolated from a woman aged 55-70 years with acute or convalescent COVID-19. The chain joins TRBV5-1 to TRBJ2-2; 7 bases are shared with TRBD1. Sequencing was done on a sample of peripheral blood. The CDR3, as DNA: TGCGCCAGCAGCTTCGGGGACAGCGACACCGGGGAGCTGTTTTTT. This gives the protein CASSFGDSDTGELFF.